The clone carrying this T cell receptor beta chain has only a few counts. The antigen remains undetermined. This record comes from a study of OX40 agonist ivuxolimab in advanced cancers. Background on the study: Enrolled patients in dose escalation had cancers that were hepatocellular carcinoma, melanoma, renal cell or head and neck cancer.

Trimming cost V 2 bases and J 7 bases; bases outside gene matches: 5. The CDR3 sequence is 13 residues long. Per the germline V gene, CDR1 is KGHSH and CDR2 is LQKENI. Findings of the study overall: The average count of expanded clones was higher among CD8+ T cells than among CD4+.

Here immunoSEQ multiplex PCR was the method, and the copy in TCRdb shows in-frame clones only, minus some. This table has tens of thousands of clones, less than 85% appearing once. The sequence came from an adult with an advanced solid tumor such as melanoma, head and neck, liver or kidney cancer. J is TRBJ2-7 and V is TRBV18; 7 bases align to TRBD2. The sample consisted of CD4+ or CD8+ T cells sorted from blood, taken in a trial of the OX40 agonist ivuxolimab. The CDR3 spells CASSPAGAGEQYF. In nucleotides, the CDR3 is TGTGCCAGCTCACCAGCGGGAGCGGGGGAGCAGTACTTC.